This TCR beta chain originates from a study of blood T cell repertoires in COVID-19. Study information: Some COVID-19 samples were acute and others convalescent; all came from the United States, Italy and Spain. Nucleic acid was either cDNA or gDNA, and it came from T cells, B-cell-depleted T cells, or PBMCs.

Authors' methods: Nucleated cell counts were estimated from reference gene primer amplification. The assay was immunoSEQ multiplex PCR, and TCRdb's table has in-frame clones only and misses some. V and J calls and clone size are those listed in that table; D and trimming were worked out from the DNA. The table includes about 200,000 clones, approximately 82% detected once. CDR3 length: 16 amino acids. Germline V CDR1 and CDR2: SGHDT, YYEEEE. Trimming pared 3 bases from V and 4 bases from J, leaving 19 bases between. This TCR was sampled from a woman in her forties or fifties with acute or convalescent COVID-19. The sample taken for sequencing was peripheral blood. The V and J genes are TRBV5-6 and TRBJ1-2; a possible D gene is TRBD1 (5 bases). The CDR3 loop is CASSSPMEGKGYGYTF. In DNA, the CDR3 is TGTGCCAGCAGCTCCCCGATGGAGGGGAAAGGCTATGGCTACACCTTC.